The rows below give T cell receptor beta chains drawn from one sample of a study of cytomegalovirus exposure and HLA in healthy donors. Measured with immunoSEQ multiplex PCR; TCRdb has only the in-frame clones, and not every one. This sample has 100,000 or so clones, with roughly 70% found just once. Sequencing was performed on PBMCs. The receptor source for this set is a man between 35 and 55 years old in good health and CMV-seropositive. The CDR3 runs from the conserved cysteine through the conserved F or W. Fields, in order: V gene, CDR3 protein.

V gene: TRBV7-3
CDR3 protein: CASSLIVQAIVPAFF

V gene: TRBV18
CDR3 protein: CASSSAGTTYEQYF

V gene: TRBV6-1
CDR3 protein: CASRMAGTALYEQYF

V gene: TRBV18
CDR3 protein: CASSPEGLAEYNEQFF

V gene: TRBV9
CDR3 protein: CASRETSGSLGVYNEQFF

V gene: TRBV6-5
CDR3 protein: CASSYSGQGHQETQYF

V gene: TRBV5-4
CDR3 protein: CASSPRGAGAGADTQYF

V gene: TRBV25-1
CDR3 protein: CASRSLAAETQYF

V gene: TRBV28
CDR3 protein: CASRGLAEASYEQYF

V gene: TRBV29-1
CDR3 protein: CSASRGQGFGYTF

V gene: TRBV9
CDR3 protein: CASSVGLSNQPQHF

V gene: TRBV19
CDR3 protein: CASTRDSSGNTIYF

V gene: TRBV27
CDR3 protein: CASSHLDVAGPYNEQFF

V gene: TRBV19
CDR3 protein: CASSTQGNLAGELFF

V gene: TRBV2
CDR3 protein: CASSGEGAYTEAFF

V gene: TRBV10-3
CDR3 protein: CAISLDRTSTDTQYF

V gene: TRBV5-1
CDR3 protein: CASSLSVTNEQFF

V gene: TRBV5-1
CDR3 protein: CASSLELAANNEQFF